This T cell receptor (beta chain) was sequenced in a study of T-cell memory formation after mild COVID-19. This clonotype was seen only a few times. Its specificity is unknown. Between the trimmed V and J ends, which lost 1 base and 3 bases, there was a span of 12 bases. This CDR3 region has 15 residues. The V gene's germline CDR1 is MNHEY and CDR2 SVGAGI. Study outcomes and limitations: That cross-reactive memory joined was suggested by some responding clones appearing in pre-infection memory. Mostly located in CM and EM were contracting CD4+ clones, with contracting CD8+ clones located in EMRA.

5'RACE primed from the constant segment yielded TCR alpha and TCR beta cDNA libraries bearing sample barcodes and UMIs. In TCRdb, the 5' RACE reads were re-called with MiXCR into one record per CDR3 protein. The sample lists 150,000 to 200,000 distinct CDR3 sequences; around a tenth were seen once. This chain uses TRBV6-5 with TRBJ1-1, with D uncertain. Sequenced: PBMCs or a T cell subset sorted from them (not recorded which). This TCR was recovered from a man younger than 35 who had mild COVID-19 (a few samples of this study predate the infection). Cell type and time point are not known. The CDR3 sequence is CASSYLRRQDTEAFF. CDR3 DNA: TGTGCCAGCAGTTACTTGAGAAGGCAGGACACTGAAGCTTTCTTT.